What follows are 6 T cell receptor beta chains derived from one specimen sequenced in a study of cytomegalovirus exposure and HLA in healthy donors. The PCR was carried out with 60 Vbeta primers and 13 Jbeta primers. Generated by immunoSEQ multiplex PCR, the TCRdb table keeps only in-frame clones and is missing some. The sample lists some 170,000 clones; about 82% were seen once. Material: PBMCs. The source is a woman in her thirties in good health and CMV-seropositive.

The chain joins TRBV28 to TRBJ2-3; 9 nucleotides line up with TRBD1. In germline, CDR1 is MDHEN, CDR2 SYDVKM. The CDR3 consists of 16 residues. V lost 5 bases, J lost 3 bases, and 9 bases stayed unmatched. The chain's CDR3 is CASSPQYRGRTDTQYF. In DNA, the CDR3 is TGTGCCAGCAGTCCCCAGTACAGGGGGCGGACAGATACGCAGTATTTT.

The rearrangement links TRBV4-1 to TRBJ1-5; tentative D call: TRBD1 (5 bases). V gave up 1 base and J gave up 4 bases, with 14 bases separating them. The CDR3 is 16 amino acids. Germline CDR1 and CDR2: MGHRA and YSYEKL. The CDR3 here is CASSQGAVTVNQPQHF. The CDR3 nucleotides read TGCGCCAGCAGCCAAGGGGCTGTGACAGTTAATCAGCCCCAGCATTTT.

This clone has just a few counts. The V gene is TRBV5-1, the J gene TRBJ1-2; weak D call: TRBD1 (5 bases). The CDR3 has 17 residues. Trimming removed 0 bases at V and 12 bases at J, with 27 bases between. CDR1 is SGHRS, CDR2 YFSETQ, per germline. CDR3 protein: CASSLVMGSPSMGTNTF. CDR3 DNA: TGCGCCAGCAGCTTGGTTATGGGGAGCCCCTCGATGGGGACTAACACCTTC.

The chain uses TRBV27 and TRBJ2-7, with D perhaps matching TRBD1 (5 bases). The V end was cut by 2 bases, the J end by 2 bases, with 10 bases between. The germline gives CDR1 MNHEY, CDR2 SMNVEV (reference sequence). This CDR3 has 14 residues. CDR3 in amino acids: CASSLQGRTYEQYF. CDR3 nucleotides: TGTGCCAGCAGTTTACAGGGTCGGACCTACGAGCAGTACTTC.

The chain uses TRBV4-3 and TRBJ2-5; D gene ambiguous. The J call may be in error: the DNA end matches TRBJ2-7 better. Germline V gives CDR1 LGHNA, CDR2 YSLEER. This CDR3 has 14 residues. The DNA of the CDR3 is TGCGCCAGCAGCCAAGGAAGAACTTCCTACGAGCAGTACTTC. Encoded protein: CASSQGRTSYEQYF.

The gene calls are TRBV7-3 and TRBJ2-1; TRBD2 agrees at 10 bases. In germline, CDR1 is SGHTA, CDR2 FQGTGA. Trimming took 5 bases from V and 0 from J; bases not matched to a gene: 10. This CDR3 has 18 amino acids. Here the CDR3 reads CASSPLTSGVGSYNEQFF. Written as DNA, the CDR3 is TGTGCCAGCAGCCCCCTTACTAGCGGGGTCGGCTCCTACAATGAGCAGTTCTTC. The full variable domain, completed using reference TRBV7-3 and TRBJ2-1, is GAGVSQTPSNKVTEKGKYVELRCDPISGHTALYWYRQSLGQGPEFLIYFQGTGAADDSGLPNDRFFAVRPEGSVSTLKIQRTERGDSAVYLCASSPLTSGVGSYNEQFFGPGTRLTVL.